A single sample is the source of the 6 T cell receptor beta chains below, sequenced in a study of T cells in Graves' hyperthyroidism and ophthalmopathy. RNA transcripts were the template for amplifying TCR beta CDR3 regions. A first-round RT-PCR of the TCR CDR3 used the HTBI primer set. MiXCR, applied by TCRdb to the multiplex PCR reads, yields one record per CDR3 protein. The repertoire holds 640,000 or so distinct CDR3 sequences, with about 14% as singletons. The sample comprised blood. All receptors derive from a woman in her thirties or forties with Graves' ophthalmopathy.

This clonotype was seen at least ten times. CDR3: CASSLGIGRGGGSYEQYF. CDR3 coding DNA: TGTGCCAGCAGCTTAGGTATCGGGCGGGGAGGGGGCTCCTACGAGCAGTACTTC. The chain carries TRBV13 and TRBJ2-7; D possibly corresponds to TRBD2 (7 bases). CDR1 PRHDT and CDR2 FYEKMQ come from the germline V gene (reference sequence). The CDR3 is 18 amino acids. The V gene lost 0 bases and the J gene lost 0 bases, with 18 bases spanning the gap.

This clonotype was seen repeatedly, ten times or more. The chain carries TRBV6-2 or TRBV6-3 and TRBJ2-7, with 8 bases aligning to TRBD1. Unmatched junction bases numbered 7, after V lost 5 bases and J lost 4 bases. Germline V lookup: CDR1 MNHEY, CDR2 SVGEGT. CDR3 length: 14 residues. The CDR3 DNA reads as TGTGCCAGCAGTCGGGACAGGACGAAATACGAGCAGTACTTC. Amino acid sequence: CASSRDRTKYEQYF.

The chain employs TRBV12-3 or TRBV12-4 and TRBJ2-2; D is possibly TRBD2 (5 bases). The CDR3 consists of 16 residues. The V and J ends lost 6 bases and 4 bases respectively, with 18 bases between them. The CDR3 DNA is TGTGCCAGCAGAGTCCCCCGGGATAGCAGCACCGGGGAGCTGTTTTTT. Translating gives CASRVPRDSSTGELFF.

This clonotype was seen ten or more times. The CDR3: CASRFSGGTYEQYF. As DNA, the CDR3 is TGTGCCAGCAGGTTCAGCGGCGGGACCTACGAGCAGTACTTC. J is TRBJ2-7 and V is TRBV12-3 or TRBV12-4, with D possibly being TRBD2 (6 bases). This CDR3 is 14 amino acids long. Deletions cut 6 bases from V and 2 bases from J, with 14 bases between.

Concerning this clonotype itself: This could be a read error, since a much larger clone is one nucleotide away. The chain uses TRBV25-1 and TRBJ1-1; 9 bases match TRBD1. V lost 3 bases, J lost 2 bases, and 7 bases stayed unmatched. CDR3 size: 16 residues. Per germline, CDR1 MGHDK and CDR2 SYGVNS. The CDR3 DNA is TGTGCCAGCAGTGATCTACCGGGACAGGGAAACACTGAAGCTTTCTTT. It codes for CASSDLPGQGNTEAFF.

This clonotype appeared many times. This rearrangement joins TRBV28 to TRBJ1-1, with a tentative D call TRBD1 (6 bases). The germline gives CDR1 MDHEN, CDR2 SYDVKM. The CDR3 has 17 amino acids. The V end lost 11 bases, the J end lost 1 base, and 26 bases lay between the germline ends. DNA for the CDR3: TGTGCCTCAATTATATCCCCCACAACAGGGACGAACACTGAAGCTTTCTTT. It yields the protein CASIISPTTGTNTEAFF.